The 4 T cell receptor beta chains reported below all come from one sample, sequenced in a study of regulatory T cells in long-lasting Graves disease. Time point denoted: newly diagnosed GD, antithyroid drugs for less than 3 months. PBMC-extracted RNA yielded the TCR library. Researchers made TCR beta libraries by using iRepertoire HTBI primers and running Arm-PCR on CDR3 regions. Each CDR3 protein gets one entry after TCRdb re-called the multiplex PCR reads with MiXCR. The sample has a few hundred thousand distinct CDR3 sequences, approximately 12% seen once. The same data also contributed to another study, on T cells in Graves' hyperthyroidism and ophthalmopathy.

This specimen was peripheral blood mononuclear cells (PBMCs), taken at new diagnosis, from a patient treated with antithyroid drugs. The receptor source for this set is a woman between 18 and 30 years old with Graves disease.

This clonotype was picked up a small number of times. V gene TRBV4-3 combines with J gene TRBJ2-5; possibly TRBD1 for D (6 bases). The CDR3 covers 13 residues. V was shortened by 0 bases and J by 8 bases, with 10 bases between the two germline ends. CDR1 is LGHNA and CDR2 is YSLEER in the germline V gene. The CDR3 sequence is CASSQETGNTQYF. For the CDR3, the DNA is TGCGCCAGCAGCCAAGAGACAGGCAACACCCAGTACTTC.

This clonotype appeared many times. CDR3 DNA sequence: TGTGCCAGCATGGGAGAAATTTACGAGCAGTACTTC. Translated: CASMGEIYEQYF. V usage is TRBV12-3 or TRBV12-4 and J usage is TRBJ2-7; perhaps TRBD2 as D (5 bases). The CDR3 contains 12 residues. V was shortened by 7 bases and J by 4 bases, with 11 bases between the two germline ends.

This rearrangement joins TRBV30 to TRBJ1-2; D is ambiguous. From germline, CDR1 is GTSNPN and CDR2 SVGIG (reference sequence). The CDR3 length is 11 residues. Trimming removed 4 bases from V and 2 bases from J, with 5 bases in between. The CDR3 DNA reads as TGTGCCTGGAAAAGGAACTATGGCTACACCTTC. As protein: CAWKRNYGYTF.

This clonotype was recorded many times. In DNA, the CDR3 is TGTGCCAGCAGGCTTAGCGGGAGGGATGTTGAGCAGTTCTTC. Translation gives CASRLSGRDVEQFF. The chain has TRBV6-1 and TRBJ2-1, with 11 bases matching TRBD2. The CDR3 has 14 residues. The germline CDR1 and CDR2 sequences are MNHNS and SASEGT. The ends lost 6 bases at V and 9 bases at J; junction bases unmatched: 7.